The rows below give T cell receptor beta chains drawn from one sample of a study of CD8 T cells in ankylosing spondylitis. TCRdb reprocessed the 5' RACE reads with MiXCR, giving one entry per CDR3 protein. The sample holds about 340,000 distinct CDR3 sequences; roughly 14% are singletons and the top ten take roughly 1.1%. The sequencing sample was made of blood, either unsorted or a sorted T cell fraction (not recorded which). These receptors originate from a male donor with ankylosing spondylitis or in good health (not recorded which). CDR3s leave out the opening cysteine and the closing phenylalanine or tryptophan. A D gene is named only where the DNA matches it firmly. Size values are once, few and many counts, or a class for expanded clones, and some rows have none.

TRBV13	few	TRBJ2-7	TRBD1	ASSQSRDRALYEQY
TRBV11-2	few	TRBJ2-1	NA	ASSRPGATTYNEQF
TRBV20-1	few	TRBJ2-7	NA	SARDRIPYEQY
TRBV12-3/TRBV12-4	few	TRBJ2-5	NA	ASGYSGAQETQY
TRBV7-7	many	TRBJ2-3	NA	ASSLTGRDADTQY
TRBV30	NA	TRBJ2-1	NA	AWSVLGVSKF
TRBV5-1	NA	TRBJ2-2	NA	ASSSDLPNTGELF
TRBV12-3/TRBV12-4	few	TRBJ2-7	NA	ASSSAPPYEQY
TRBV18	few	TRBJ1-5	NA	ASSPLAGASNQPQH
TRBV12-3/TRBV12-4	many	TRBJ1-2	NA	ASSQDGNYGYT
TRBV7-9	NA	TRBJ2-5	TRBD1	ASTSPGTAQETQY
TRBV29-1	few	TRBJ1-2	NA	SVGGYT
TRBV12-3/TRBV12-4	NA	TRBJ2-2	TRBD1	ASSFPGQGSPGELF
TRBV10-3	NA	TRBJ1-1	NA	AISPFGNTEAF
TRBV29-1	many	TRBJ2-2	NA	SVENPTSNTGELF
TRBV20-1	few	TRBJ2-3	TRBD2	SARGTGGGPDTQY
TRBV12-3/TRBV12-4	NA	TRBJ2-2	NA	ASTRLSNTGELF
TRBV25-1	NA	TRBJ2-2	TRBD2	ASSEFARATSGGAGELF
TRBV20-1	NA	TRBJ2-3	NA	STPRQGTFDTQY
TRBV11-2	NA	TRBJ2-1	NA	ASSFRGGDNEQF
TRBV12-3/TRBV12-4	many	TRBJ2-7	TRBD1	ASSRQGAEQY
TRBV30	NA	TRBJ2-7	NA	AWEMAKHEQY
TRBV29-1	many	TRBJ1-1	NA	SGDGAHTEAF
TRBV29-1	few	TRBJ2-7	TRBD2	SVLVSGRWYEQY
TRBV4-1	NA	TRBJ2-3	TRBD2	ASSQEDPGGGDTQY
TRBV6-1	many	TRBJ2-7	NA	ASSVRVDLYEQY
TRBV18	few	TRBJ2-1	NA	ASSLGAASSDNEQF
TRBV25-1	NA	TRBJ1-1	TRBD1	ASSDLGTGREAF
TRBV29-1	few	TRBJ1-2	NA	SVDWGYT
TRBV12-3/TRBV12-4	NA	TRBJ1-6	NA	ASSFAAPFSPLH
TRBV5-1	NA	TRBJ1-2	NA	ASSLVGPEQGYT
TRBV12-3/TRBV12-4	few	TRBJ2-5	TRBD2	ASSSGTSGGETQY
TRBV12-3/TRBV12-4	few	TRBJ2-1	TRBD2	ASSLRLAGVALNEQF
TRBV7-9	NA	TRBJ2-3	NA	ASSTDGNRDTQY
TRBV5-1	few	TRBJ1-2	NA	ASSLEPAGRDGYT
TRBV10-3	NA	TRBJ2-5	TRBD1	AISDGTGLETQY
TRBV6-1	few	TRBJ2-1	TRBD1	ASSGGQGSEQF
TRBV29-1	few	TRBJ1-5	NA	SVVLAEQH
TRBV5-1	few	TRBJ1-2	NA	ASSLEGTALGYGYT
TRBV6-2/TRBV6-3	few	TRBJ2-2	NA	ASQSTNTGELF
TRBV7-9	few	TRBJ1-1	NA	ASSSEGNTEAF
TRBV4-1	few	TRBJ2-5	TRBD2	ASSHPPGLAGEETQY
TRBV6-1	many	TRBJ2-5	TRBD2	ASRVLAGATQY
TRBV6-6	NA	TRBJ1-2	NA	ASKPGPVYGYT
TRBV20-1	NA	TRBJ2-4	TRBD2	SASLTSGGHQNIQY
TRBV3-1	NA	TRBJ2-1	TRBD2	ASSQRLAGGMNEQF
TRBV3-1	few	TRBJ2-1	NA	ASSQITSPSSYNEQF
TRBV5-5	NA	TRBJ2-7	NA	ASSLGRPTYEQY
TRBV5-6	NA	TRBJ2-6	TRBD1	ASSPRDRRFSGANVLT
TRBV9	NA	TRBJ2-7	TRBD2	ASSRGPLTSGYEQY
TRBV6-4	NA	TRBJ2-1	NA	ASTPGPNRNSEQF